Listed below are T cell receptor beta chains from one sample, sequenced in a study of CD8 T cells in ankylosing spondylitis. TCRdb fed the 5' RACE reads into MiXCR, producing one record per CDR3 protein. The sample records approximately 220,000 distinct CDR3 sequences, 10% being singletons. The sample was blood, either unsorted or a sorted T cell fraction (not recorded which). The receptors derive from a male donor with ankylosing spondylitis or in good health (not recorded which). The CDR3 runs from the conserved cysteine through the conserved F or W. D genes are given only for firm matches. Size is stated for part of the rows, as once, few or many counts, or as a class when the clone is expanded.

D gene: -; J gene: TRBJ1-2; V gene: TRBV28; CDR3 length: 14; clone size: many; CDR3 DNA: TGTGCCAGCAATCAACACGGAACTAACTATGGCTACACCTTC; CDR3 protein: CASNQHGTNYGYTF
D gene: -; J gene: TRBJ2-1; V gene: TRBV20-1; CDR3 length: 13; clone size: -; CDR3 DNA: TGCAGTGCTAGAGCTGGGGGTAACAATGAGCAGTTCTTC; CDR3 protein: CSARAGGNNEQFF
D gene: -; J gene: TRBJ1-2; V gene: TRBV12-3/TRBV12-4; CDR3 length: 11; clone size: -; CDR3 DNA: TGTGCCAGCAGTCCCCTCTATGGCTACACCTTC; CDR3 protein: CASSPLYGYTF
D gene: TRBD1; J gene: TRBJ1-6; V gene: TRBV28; CDR3 length: 15; clone size: many; CDR3 DNA: TGTGCCAGCAGTTTGACGGGACAGGGGAGTTCACCCCTCCACTTT; CDR3 protein: CASSLTGQGSSPLHF
D gene: -; J gene: TRBJ1-3; V gene: TRBV3-1; CDR3 length: 16; clone size: few; CDR3 DNA: TGTGCCAGCAGCCCAGGCGGACCGAGCTCTGGAAACACCATATATTTT; CDR3 protein: CASSPGGPSSGNTIYF
D gene: -; J gene: TRBJ1-2; V gene: TRBV7-2; CDR3 length: 10; clone size: -; CDR3 DNA: TGTGCCAGCTGGTACTATGGCTACACCTTC; CDR3 protein: CASWYYGYTF
D gene: -; J gene: TRBJ1-2; V gene: TRBV20-1; CDR3 length: 13; clone size: -; CDR3 DNA: TGCAGCCTCAGGGGCCGGCGCCCCAATGGCTACACCTTC; CDR3 protein: CSLRGRRPNGYTF
D gene: -; J gene: TRBJ1-3; V gene: TRBV12-3/TRBV12-4; CDR3 length: 16; clone size: many; CDR3 DNA: TGTGCCAGCAGTTCACCTTTGGACACCTCTGGAAACACCATATATTTT; CDR3 protein: CASSSPLDTSGNTIYF
D gene: -; J gene: TRBJ1-2; V gene: TRBV5-1; CDR3 length: 14; clone size: many; CDR3 DNA: TGCGCCAGCAGCTTGGGGGACTTAAACTATGGCTACACCTTC; CDR3 protein: CASSLGDLNYGYTF
D gene: -; J gene: TRBJ1-1; V gene: TRBV5-1; CDR3 length: 14; clone size: many; CDR3 DNA: TGCGCCAGCAGCTTAGGCCTCTTGAACACTGAAGCTTTCTTT; CDR3 protein: CASSLGLLNTEAFF
D gene: TRBD2; J gene: TRBJ2-7; V gene: TRBV6-1; CDR3 length: 16; clone size: -; CDR3 DNA: TGTGCCAGCAGTCGACTAGCGGGGGGCCGTAGGGACGAGCAGTACTTC; CDR3 protein: CASSRLAGGRRDEQYF
D gene: -; J gene: TRBJ1-3; V gene: TRBV20-1; CDR3 length: 14; clone size: -; CDR3 DNA: TGCAGTGCTAGAGATGGGGGTTTGGGAAACACCATATATTTT; CDR3 protein: CSARDGGLGNTIYF
D gene: -; J gene: TRBJ2-3; V gene: TRBV7-3; CDR3 length: 15; clone size: few; CDR3 DNA: TGTGCCAGCAGCTTGGGGGAAACTAGCACAGATACGCAGTATTTT; CDR3 protein: CASSLGETSTDTQYF
D gene: -; J gene: TRBJ1-3; V gene: TRBV5-1; CDR3 length: 16; clone size: many; CDR3 DNA: TGCGCCAGCAGTGTGCTGGAATCCAGCTCTGGAAACACCATATATTTT; CDR3 protein: CASSVLESSSGNTIYF
D gene: TRBD2; J gene: TRBJ2-3; V gene: TRBV6-5; CDR3 length: 16; clone size: many; CDR3 DNA: TGTGCCAGCAGTTACCCTAGCGGGGCTAGCACAGATACGCAGTATTTT; CDR3 protein: CASSYPSGASTDTQYF
D gene: -; J gene: TRBJ1-1; V gene: TRBV12-3/TRBV12-4; CDR3 length: 14; clone size: many; CDR3 DNA: TGTGCCAGCAGTTTGGTAGGGGGTAGTCCTGAAGCTTTCTTT; CDR3 protein: CASSLVGGSPEAFF
D gene: TRBD2; J gene: TRBJ2-5; V gene: TRBV7-3; CDR3 length: 17; clone size: -; CDR3 DNA: TGTGCCAGCAGCTTAACTTACTTAGCGGGGGCCCAAGAGACCCAGTACTTC; CDR3 protein: CASSLTYLAGAQETQYF
D gene: TRBD2; J gene: TRBJ2-1; V gene: TRBV7-3; CDR3 length: 18; clone size: few; CDR3 DNA: TGTGCCAGCAGCTTAGACGCGGCTAGCGGGGGGGCCTACAATGAGCAGTTCTTC; CDR3 protein: CASSLDAASGGAYNEQFF
D gene: -; J gene: TRBJ1-1; V gene: TRBV5-1; CDR3 length: 14; clone size: few; CDR3 DNA: TGCGCCAGCAGCTTGGAGGCAGGTGGTAGTGAGGCTTTCTTT; CDR3 protein: CASSLEAGGSEAFF
D gene: TRBD2; J gene: TRBJ2-1; V gene: TRBV27; CDR3 length: 19; clone size: many; CDR3 DNA: TGTGCCAGCAGGGTGGGCGGGGGGTTCCCACCACTTACCTACAATGAGCAGTTCTTC; CDR3 protein: CASRVGGGFPPLTYNEQFF
D gene: -; J gene: TRBJ2-2; V gene: TRBV12-3/TRBV12-4; CDR3 length: 16; clone size: -; CDR3 DNA: TGTGCCAGCAGTTATCCGGCGGGGTCAACGGGCGGGGAGCTGTTTTTT; CDR3 protein: CASSYPAGSTGGELFF
D gene: TRBD2; J gene: TRBJ2-1; V gene: TRBV5-1; CDR3 length: 15; clone size: many; CDR3 DNA: TGCGCCAGCAGCCTGAGCGGGGGGGCCAGCAATGAGCAGTTCTTC; CDR3 protein: CASSLSGGASNEQFF
D gene: TRBD2; J gene: TRBJ2-3; V gene: TRBV7-3; CDR3 length: 15; clone size: many; CDR3 DNA: TGTGCCAGCAGCCTAGGACTAGCGGGGTCTGATACGCAGTATTTT; CDR3 protein: CASSLGLAGSDTQYF
D gene: TRBD2; J gene: TRBJ2-6; V gene: TRBV7-3; CDR3 length: 19; clone size: few; CDR3 DNA: TGTGCCAGCAACTCGCCCGGGGGGGACGTTTTCTCTGGGGCCAACGTCCTGACTTTC; CDR3 protein: CASNSPGGDVFSGANVLTF
D gene: -; J gene: TRBJ1-5; V gene: TRBV3-1; CDR3 length: 15; clone size: many; CDR3 DNA: TGTGCCAGCAGCCAGACAGCTTATAGCAATCAGCCCCAGCATTTT; CDR3 protein: CASSQTAYSNQPQHF
D gene: TRBD2; J gene: TRBJ2-5; V gene: TRBV20-1; CDR3 length: 18; clone size: many; CDR3 DNA: TGCAGTGCTAGACCAATCCCGGGACTAGCTGGGCTTCATGAGACCCAGTACTTC; CDR3 protein: CSARPIPGLAGLHETQYF
D gene: -; J gene: TRBJ2-1; V gene: TRBV7-3; CDR3 length: 15; clone size: -; CDR3 DNA: TGTGCCAGCACCTCACTGGGGGGGGCCAACAATGAGCAGTTCTTC; CDR3 protein: CASTSLGGANNEQFF
D gene: TRBD1; J gene: TRBJ2-2; V gene: TRBV7-9; CDR3 length: 17; clone size: few; CDR3 DNA: TGTGCCAGCAGTTTAAGGGACAGCCTTGCGAACACCGGGGAGCTGTTTTTT; CDR3 protein: CASSLRDSLANTGELFF
D gene: -; J gene: TRBJ2-2; V gene: TRBV3-1; CDR3 length: 16; clone size: few; CDR3 DNA: TGTGCCAGCAGCCAAGATGTAAACTCGAACACCGGGGAGCTGTTTTTT; CDR3 protein: CASSQDVNSNTGELFF
D gene: -; J gene: TRBJ2-5; V gene: TRBV7-6; CDR3 length: 14; clone size: few; CDR3 DNA: TGTGCCAGCAGCTTGTTAAGTAGGGAAGAGACCCAGTACTTC; CDR3 protein: CASSLLSREETQYF
D gene: -; J gene: TRBJ2-7; V gene: TRBV3-1; CDR3 length: 12; clone size: many; CDR3 DNA: TGTGCCAGCGGCGCCTTCGTGGACGAGCAGTACTTC; CDR3 protein: CASGAFVDEQYF
D gene: -; J gene: TRBJ1-5; V gene: TRBV2; CDR3 length: 12; clone size: many; CDR3 DNA: TGTGCCAGCAGTGAAAGCAATCAGCCCCAGCATTTT; CDR3 protein: CASSESNQPQHF
D gene: -; J gene: TRBJ2-3; V gene: TRBV7-2; CDR3 length: 14; clone size: few; CDR3 DNA: TGTGCCAGCAGCTTAAGGCGGCCCACAGATACGCAGTATTTT; CDR3 protein: CASSLRRPTDTQYF
D gene: -; J gene: TRBJ2-7; V gene: TRBV2; CDR3 length: 13; clone size: many; CDR3 DNA: TGTGCCAGCTTGGGGCAACAGGGCCACGAGCAGTACTTC; CDR3 protein: CASLGQQGHEQYF
D gene: -; J gene: TRBJ2-7; V gene: TRBV7-2; CDR3 length: 14; clone size: many; CDR3 DNA: TGTGCCAGCAGCTTAGATAGGGATTTCTACGAGCAGTACTTC; CDR3 protein: CASSLDRDFYEQYF
D gene: -; J gene: TRBJ2-5; V gene: TRBV2; CDR3 length: 12; clone size: few; CDR3 DNA: TGTGCCAGCAGTGCCACGCAAGAGACCCAGTACTTC; CDR3 protein: CASSATQETQYF
D gene: TRBD1; J gene: TRBJ1-2; V gene: TRBV5-1; CDR3 length: 14; clone size: many; CDR3 DNA: TGCGCCAGCAGCACCGGACAGGTTCGGTATGGCTACACCTTC; CDR3 protein: CASSTGQVRYGYTF
D gene: -; J gene: TRBJ1-5; V gene: TRBV18; CDR3 length: 15; clone size: -; CDR3 DNA: TGTGCCAGCTCCCAAACCGGGACACCGGATGGAGCCCAGCATTTT; CDR3 protein: CASSQTGTPDGAQHF
D gene: TRBD1; J gene: TRBJ1-5; V gene: TRBV12-3/TRBV12-4; CDR3 length: 16; clone size: many; CDR3 DNA: TGTGCCAGCAATGAGGGACAGGGCTTTGGCAATCAGCCCCAGCATTTT; CDR3 protein: CASNEGQGFGNQPQHF
D gene: -; J gene: TRBJ1-1; V gene: TRBV24-1; CDR3 length: 11; clone size: many; CDR3 DNA: TGTGCCACCAGAGGTAACACTGAAGCTTTCTTT; CDR3 protein: CATRGNTEAFF
D gene: TRBD2; J gene: TRBJ2-5; V gene: TRBV28; CDR3 length: 15; clone size: -; CDR3 DNA: TGTGCCAGCAGTTCCGGGACTAGTGGGGCGGAGACCCAGTACTTC; CDR3 protein: CASSSGTSGAETQYF
D gene: -; J gene: TRBJ2-7; V gene: TRBV5-6; CDR3 length: 16; clone size: -; CDR3 DNA: TGTGCCAGCAGCTCTCCTATGGGCAGGGCAGGCTACGAGCAGTACTTC; CDR3 protein: CASSSPMGRAGYEQYF
D gene: -; J gene: TRBJ2-7; V gene: TRBV7-9; CDR3 length: 12; clone size: many; CDR3 DNA: TGTGCCAGCAGCTGGATTGCCTACGAGCAGTACTTC; CDR3 protein: CASSWIAYEQYF
D gene: -; J gene: TRBJ1-5; V gene: TRBV12-3/TRBV12-4; CDR3 length: 14; clone size: many; CDR3 DNA: TGTGCCAGCAGTTTAGAGGGTGGCAATCAGCCCCAGCATTTT; CDR3 protein: CASSLEGGNQPQHF
D gene: -; J gene: TRBJ2-3; V gene: TRBV7-9; CDR3 length: 17; clone size: many; CDR3 DNA: TGTGCCAGCAGCTTCCCGGGAGTGGCCGCGAGCACAGATACGCAGTATTTT; CDR3 protein: CASSFPGVAASTDTQYF
D gene: TRBD1; J gene: TRBJ1-5; V gene: TRBV20-1; CDR3 length: 17; clone size: many; CDR3 DNA: TGCAGTGCTTTTTCCCCGGGACAGGGGGCCGGGAATCAGCCCCAGCATTTT; CDR3 protein: CSAFSPGQGAGNQPQHF
D gene: -; J gene: TRBJ1-1; V gene: TRBV7-3; CDR3 length: 13; clone size: few; CDR3 DNA: TGTGCCAGCAGCCAGGACAGGAACACTGAAGCTTTCTTT; CDR3 protein: CASSQDRNTEAFF
D gene: -; J gene: TRBJ2-1; V gene: TRBV7-8; CDR3 length: 17; clone size: -; CDR3 DNA: TGTGCCAGCAGCTTAGGGGGCGCAGGGGCTGCGGCCGATGAGCAGTTCTTC; CDR3 protein: CASSLGGAGAAADEQFF
D gene: -; J gene: TRBJ1-1; V gene: TRBV5-1; CDR3 length: 15; clone size: many; CDR3 DNA: TGCGCCAGCAGCTTTCTGGAGGGGCGGAACACTGAAGCTTTCTTT; CDR3 protein: CASSFLEGRNTEAFF
D gene: -; J gene: TRBJ2-3; V gene: TRBV7-3; CDR3 length: 15; clone size: -; CDR3 DNA: TGTGCCAGCAGCCCCGTTAAGGGGGGCACAGATACGCAGTATTTT; CDR3 protein: CASSPVKGGTDTQYF
D gene: -; J gene: TRBJ2-7; V gene: TRBV7-8; CDR3 length: 16; clone size: few; CDR3 DNA: TGTGCCAGCAGCTCGGGAGAAACAGGGGTAGTAAGCGAGCAGTACTTC; CDR3 protein: CASSSGETGVVSEQYF
D gene: -; J gene: TRBJ2-1; V gene: TRBV5-1; CDR3 length: 17; clone size: many; CDR3 DNA: TGCGCCAGCAGCTTTCGGCCGCAGGTCGGGTCCTACAATGAGCAGTTCTTC; CDR3 protein: CASSFRPQVGSYNEQFF
D gene: TRBD1; J gene: TRBJ1-1; V gene: TRBV7-2; CDR3 length: 15; clone size: many; CDR3 DNA: TGTGCCAGCAGCTTAGGGGGACAGGGGGGGCCTGAAGCTTTCTTT; CDR3 protein: CASSLGGQGGPEAFF
D gene: TRBD2; J gene: TRBJ2-7; V gene: TRBV12-3/TRBV12-4; CDR3 length: 14; clone size: -; CDR3 DNA: TGTGCCAGCAGTGACACGGGGGGGGTGGACGAGCAGTACTTC; CDR3 protein: CASSDTGGVDEQYF
D gene: -; J gene: TRBJ1-1; V gene: TRBV20-1; CDR3 length: 16; clone size: many; CDR3 DNA: TGCAGTGCTAACCAGGACGGGGGATTTTCGAACACTGAAGCTTTCTTT; CDR3 protein: CSANQDGGFSNTEAFF
D gene: -; J gene: TRBJ2-5; V gene: TRBV7-2; CDR3 length: 11; clone size: few; CDR3 DNA: TGTGCCAGCCGGACCGGTTCGACCCAGTACTTC; CDR3 protein: CASRTGSTQYF
D gene: -; J gene: TRBJ2-5; V gene: TRBV27; CDR3 length: 13; clone size: -; CDR3 DNA: TGTGCCAGCAGTTTATCGGGGGTCCCGGCCCAGTACTTC; CDR3 protein: CASSLSGVPAQYF